These 26 T cell receptor beta chains share one sample of origin, sequenced in a study of blood T cell repertoires in COVID-19. Some clones are missing from TCRdb's copy, which holds only in-frame ones; the method was immunoSEQ multiplex PCR. The repertoire includes about 240,000 clones, approximately 86% of them detected once, and around 3.3% sits in the top ten. The specimen sequenced was PBMCs or T cells enriched from blood (not recorded which). These receptor sequences come from a woman aged 40 to 50 with acute COVID-19.

V is TRBV11-3 and J is TRBJ1-4, with D tentatively TRBD1 (6 bases). The germline CDR1 and CDR2 sequences are SGHNT and YENEEA. This CDR3 spans 15 amino acids. The V end lost 5 bases, the J end lost 4 bases, and 14 bases lay between the germline ends. CDR3 residues: CASSEPRTVNEKLFF. Written as DNA, the CDR3 is TGTGCCAGCAGCGAACCAAGGACAGTTAATGAAAAACTGTTTTTT.

The V call is TRBV7-9, the J call TRBJ1-1, with TRBD1 matching over 8 bases. CDR1 and CDR2 (germline): SEHNR, FQNEAQ (reference sequence). This CDR3 is 14 amino acids long. The ends lost 5 bases at V and 3 bases at J; junction bases unmatched: 5. The CDR3 nucleotides are TGTGCCAGCAGCCTAGACAGGGGCTACACTGAAGCTTTCTTT. Translated: CASSLDRGYTEAFF.

The chain has TRBV7-3 and TRBJ1-1; TRBD1 might be the D (5 bases). Trimming stripped 5 bases from V and 7 bases from J, with 14 bases between. The germline gives CDR1 SGHTA, CDR2 FQGTGA. The CDR3 extends over 13 amino acids. CDR3 sequence (DNA): TGTGCCAGCAGCGCGATCCCAGGGTTTGAAGCTTTCTTT. The encoded protein is CASSAIPGFEAFF.

This chain uses TRBV7-3 with TRBJ2-5; 7 nucleotides match TRBD2. CDR3 length: 13 residues. The germline V gene has CDR1 SGHTA and CDR2 FQGTGA. J lost 5 bases, V lost 5 bases, and 5 bases had no gene match. The CDR3 here is CASSRGSRETQYF. CDR3 coding DNA: TGTGCCAGCAGCCGCGGGAGTCGGGAGACCCAGTACTTC.

This clone was counted only a few times. The chain uses TRBV30 and TRBJ2-2; weak D call: TRBD2 (6 bases). The ends were cut back, 2 bases at V and 8 bases at J, with 18 bases in the middle. Germline CDR1 reads GTSNPN; CDR2 reads SVGIG (reference sequence). This CDR3 region has 15 residues. The CDR3 coding sequence is TGTGCCTGGAGTCAGGACTATCCTTCGAAAGGGGAGCTGTTTTTT. Residues: CAWSQDYPSKGELFF.

V is TRBV7-2 and J is TRBJ1-3, with D possibly matching TRBD1 (6 bases). The germline gives CDR1 SGHTA, CDR2 FQGNSA. V lost 5 bases and J 7 bases, leaving 15 bases between the germline ends. This CDR3 is 14 amino acids long. CDR3 region: CASSLGGGGNTIYF. The CDR3 DNA follows: TGTGCCAGCAGCCTAGGGGGAGGGGGGAACACCATATATTTT.

The rearrangement joins TRBV2 to TRBJ2-1; 12 nucleotides match TRBD2. Unmatched junction bases numbered 6, after V lost 6 bases and J lost 3 bases. This CDR3 is built from 16 residues. The germline V gene has CDR1 SNHLY and CDR2 FYNNEI. CDR3 coding DNA: TGTGCCAGCAGGGAATCGGGACTAGCGGGCTACAATGAGCAGTTCTTC. Translated, it gives CASRESGLAGYNEQFF.

This clone was counted a single time. The DNA for the CDR3 is TGTGCCAGCTCACCACCGTTACAGACAAACATTCAGTACTTC. The encoded protein is CASSPPLQTNIQYF. The V and J genes are TRBV18 and TRBJ2-4, with D unclear. The CDR3 sequence is 14 residues long. CDR1 and CDR2 (germline): KGHSH, LQKENI. V gave up 0 bases and J gave up 6 bases, with 9 bases separating them.

This chain joins TRBV19 and TRBJ1-5; 7 bases map to TRBD1. After removal of 5 bases from V and 4 bases from J, the junction contained 11 bases not matched to a gene. The CDR3 runs 16 residues. The germline CDR1 and CDR2 sequences are LNHDA and SQIVND (reference sequence). The CDR3 nucleotides are TGTGCCAGTAGTCCTGGCGGACAGGCGACTAATCAGCCCCAGCATTTT. It translates to CASSPGGQATNQPQHF.

CDR3 in DNA: TGTGCCAGCAGCCGCAATACGGGACTCGATCCCGAGACGCAGTATTTT. Translated: CASSRNTGLDPETQYF. The chain joins TRBV5-4 to TRBJ2-3, with a weak D call TRBD2 (6 bases). CDR3 size: 16 residues. CDR1 SGHNT and CDR2 YYREEE come from the germline V gene (reference sequence). The ends were cut back, 4 bases at V and 9 bases at J, with 24 bases in the middle. Variable domain in full (rest from reference TRBV5-4 and TRBJ2-3): ETGVTQSPTHLIKTRGQQVTLRCSSQSGHNTVSWYQQALGQGPQFIFQYYREEENGRGNFPPRFSGLQFPNYSSELNVNALELDDSALYLCASSRNTGLDPETQYFGPGTRLTVL.

V and J are TRBV13 and TRBJ2-5, with 10 bases lining up with TRBD2. Unmatched junction bases numbered 7, after V lost 5 bases and J lost 4 bases. The CDR3 totals 15 residues. CDR1 is PRHDT, CDR2 FYEKMQ, per germline (reference sequence). The CDR3 is CASSPGVAGGETQYF. The CDR3, as DNA: TGTGCCAGCAGCCCTGGAGTAGCGGGAGGAGAGACCCAGTACTTC.

The rearrangement links TRBV5-8 to TRBJ2-1, with 9 bases aligning to TRBD1. With V trimmed by 2 bases and J by 2 bases, 5 bases remained unmatched. Germline CDR1 reads SGHTS; CDR2 reads YDEGEE. The CDR3 is made up of 16 amino acids. CDR3 in amino acids: CASSLGRTGAYNEQFF. In DNA, the CDR3 is TGTGCCAGCAGCTTAGGTCGGACAGGGGCCTACAATGAGCAGTTCTTC.

The table lists this clone with a count of one. The genes are TRBV3-1 (or the pseudogene TRBV3-2) and TRBJ1-1, with D perhaps matching TRBD1 (6 bases). The length of the CDR3 is 14 residues. The V gene lost 0 bases and the J gene lost 8 bases, with 13 bases spanning the gap. CDR1 and CDR2 from the germline V gene are LGHDT and YNNKEL (reference sequence). In DNA form, the CDR3 reads TGTGCCAGCAGCCAAGAATTGGGGGCCGGGGAAGCTTTCTTT. It is translated as CASSQELGAGEAFF.

The rearrangement joins TRBV5-5 to TRBJ1-5; D might be TRBD1 (6 bases). V was pared by 4 bases and J by 2 bases, with 19 bases between. Germline CDR1 reads SGHKS; CDR2 reads YYEKEE (reference sequence). The CDR3 sequence is 17 residues long. As DNA, the CDR3 is TGTGCCAGCAGCCTCCGGGACACTGGCTTGGGCAATCAGCCCCAGCATTTT. As protein: CASSLRDTGLGNQPQHF.

The V gene is TRBV5-1, the J gene TRBJ2-1, with TRBD1 identical over 9 bases. V gave up 1 base and J gave up 3 bases; unmatched junction bases: 17. The CDR3 sequence is 20 residues long. Germline CDR1 and CDR2: SGHRS and YFSETQ. The CDR3 sequence: CASSLLPPITGGSYYNEQFF. The CDR3 nucleotides are TGCGCCAGCAGCTTGCTCCCCCCTATCACAGGGGGCTCTTACTACAATGAGCAGTTCTTC. The entire variable domain, with the rest obtained from reference TRBV5-1 and TRBJ2-1, is as follows: KAGVTQTPRYLIKTRGQQVTLSCSPISGHRSVSWYQQTPGQGLQFLFEYFSETQRNKGNFPGRFSGRQFSNSRSEMNVSTLELGDSALYLCASSLLPPITGGSYYNEQFFGPGTRLTVL.

This clone was found once. The V gene is TRBV19, the J gene TRBJ2-3, with D possibly being TRBD2 (6 bases). Germline-derived CDR1 and CDR2 are LNHDA and SQIVND (reference sequence). Trimming stripped 7 bases from V and 6 bases from J, with 14 bases between. CDR3 length: 13 residues. The CDR3 region is CASISGAFDTQYF. The DNA for the CDR3 is TGTGCCAGTATTTCGGGAGCATTTGATACGCAGTATTTT. The whole variable domain, filled in from reference TRBV19 and TRBJ2-3, reads DGGITQSPKYLFRKEGQNVTLSCEQNLNHDAMYWYRQDPGQGLRLIYYSQIVNDFQKGDIAEGYSVSREKKESFPLTVTSAQKNPTAFYLCASISGAFDTQYFGPGTRLTVL.

The chain combines TRBV6-5 with TRBJ2-5, with 7 bases identical to TRBD2. The CDR3 is 13 amino acids. Germline V lookup: CDR1 MNHEY, CDR2 SVGAGI. Losses at the gene ends were 4 bases for V and 4 bases for J; bases not matched to a gene: 3. CDR3 DNA sequence: TGTGCCAGCAGTTTAATAGCGGGAGAGACCCAGTACTTC. Translation: CASSLIAGETQYF.

For the CDR3, the DNA is TGTGCCAGCAGCCAGGACAGGAAGAACACTGAAGCTTTCTTT. It translates to CASSQDRKNTEAFF. V is TRBV11-2 and J is TRBJ1-1; 7 bases line up with TRBD1. There are 14 residues in the CDR3. V lost 5 bases to trimming and J lost 1 base; unmatched junction nucleotides: 4. CDR1 is SGHAT and CDR2 is FQNNGV in the germline V gene.

V gene TRBV6-1 combines with J gene TRBJ1-2; D call uncertain. Between the trimmed V and J ends, which lost 1 base and 2 bases, there was a span of 14 bases. The germline gives CDR1 MNHNS, CDR2 SASEGT. The CDR3 length is 16 residues. The CDR3 spells CASSEGQTMRNYGYTF. CDR3 bases: TGTGCCAGCAGTGAAGGGCAAACGATGAGGAACTATGGCTACACCTTC.

The chain is built from TRBV2 and TRBJ2-6, with D possibly matching TRBD1 (6 bases). V gave up 4 bases and J gave up 18 bases, with 16 bases separating them. The CDR3 loop spans 12 amino acids. Germline loops: CDR1 SNHLY, CDR2 FYNNEI. The CDR3 DNA follows: TGTGCCAGCAGTGCCTATTTACAGGGTTGGACTTTC. Encoded protein: CASSAYLQGWTF.

This chain connects TRBV3-1 (or the pseudogene TRBV3-2) to TRBJ2-1; tentatively, D is TRBD2 (6 bases). This CDR3 has 17 residues. Germline V lookup: CDR1 LGHDT, CDR2 YNNKEL (reference sequence). V gave up 5 bases and J gave up 1 base, with 18 bases separating them. Here the CDR3 reads CASSSYRRGESYNEQFF. The CDR3 DNA reads TGTGCCAGCAGCTCGTACCGGAGGGGAGAATCCTACAATGAGCAGTTCTTC.

The chain uses TRBV5-8 and TRBJ2-2, with no clear D. V was pared by 0 bases and J by 5 bases, with 8 bases between. Germline loops: CDR1 SGHTS, CDR2 YDEGEE. CDR3 size: 14 residues. This chain's CDR3 is CASSLVVVTGELFF. The CDR3 bases are TGTGCCAGCAGCTTGGTAGTTGTTACCGGGGAGCTGTTTTTT.

The chain combines TRBV19 with TRBJ1-2; 8 positions match TRBD1. The CDR3 runs to 16 residues. With 9 bases clipped from V and 9 bases from J, the junction kept 21 bases outside the gene matches. Germline V CDR1 and CDR2: LNHDA, SQIVND (reference sequence). This chain's CDR3 is CASRTGTTRGHSSYTF. The DNA of the CDR3 is TGTGCCAGCCGGACAGGGACGACAAGAGGGCACTCGAGCTACACCTTC.

The rearrangement uses TRBV4-1 and TRBJ2-3, with TRBD2 as a possible D gene (5 bases). CDR3 length: 14 amino acids. Per the germline V gene, CDR1 is MGHRA and CDR2 is YSYEKL. Trimming removed 5 bases from V and 6 bases from J, with 15 bases in between. The CDR3 loop is CASSILAGPDTQYF. In DNA, the CDR3 is TGCGCCAGCAGCATTCTAGCAGGTCCCGATACGCAGTATTTT.

J is TRBJ2-2 and V is TRBV5-5; no clear D gene. V lost 4 bases, J lost 2 bases, and 12 bases lay in between. Germline V gene data show CDR1 as SGHKS and CDR2 as YYEKEE (reference sequence). The CDR3 has 15 residues. The CDR3 sequence: CASSPPRSNTGELFF. CDR3 in DNA: TGTGCCAGCAGCCCACCGCGGAGTAACACCGGGGAGCTGTTTTTT.

The CDR3, as DNA: TGTGCCAGCAGCGTAGGGAGGAGCGGGAGCTACGAGCAGTACTTC. Translating it yields CASSVGRSGSYEQYF. This sequence joins TRBV9 and TRBJ2-7; the match to TRBD2 covers 8 bases. This CDR3 has 15 residues. With 0 bases clipped from V and 3 bases from J, the junction kept 5 bases outside the gene matches. In germline, CDR1 is SGDLS, CDR2 YYNGEE. Filled out from reference TRBV9 and TRBJ2-7, the complete variable domain reads DSGVTQTPKHLITATGQRVTLRCSPRSGDLSVYWYQQSLDQGLQFLIQYYNGEERAKGNILERFSAQQFPDLHSELNLSSLELGDSALYFCASSVGRSGSYEQYFGPGTRLTVT.